The 2 T cell receptor beta chains below come from one sample, sequenced in a study of blood T cell repertoires in COVID-19. Sequenced by immunoSEQ multiplex PCR; TCRdb stores in-frame clones only, minus some. The sample has about 170,000 clones, about 83% seen once. Sequencing input: peripheral blood. These receptors were taken from a man in his late teens or twenties with active or convalescent COVID-19.

The gene calls are TRBV10-3 and TRBJ1-1; 8 nucleotides align to TRBD1. The germline gives CDR1 ENHRY, CDR2 SYGVKD. The V and J ends lost 4 bases and 5 bases, in that order; junction bases with no gene match: 6. CDR3 length: 14 amino acids. CDR3 sequence: CAISGDRSGTEAFF. CDR3 nucleotide sequence: TGTGCCATCAGTGGGGACAGGAGTGGAACTGAAGCTTTCTTT.

The chain links TRBV20-1 to TRBJ1-1; weak D call: TRBD1 (5 bases). The ends were cut back, 3 bases at V and 6 bases at J, with 5 bases in the middle. The CDR3 contains 10 residues. CDR1 and CDR2 from the germline V gene are DFQATT and SNEGSKA (reference sequence). CDR3: CSASRAEAFF. Written as DNA, the CDR3 is TGCAGTGCTAGCAGGGCTGAAGCTTTCTTT.